The following is a T cell receptor (beta chain) sequence with its context. This record comes from a study of blood T cell repertoires in COVID-19. Deletions cut 0 bases from V and 7 bases from J, with 16 bases between. CDR3 length: 15 residues. The V gene's germline CDR1 is SGHRS and CDR2 YFSETQ. Methods used by the authors: Cell counts per sample came from amplifying reference gene primers. Some clones are missing from TCRdb's copy, which holds only in-frame ones; the method was immunoSEQ multiplex PCR. D and trimming come from the DNA, and the V and J calls and clone size come from that table. The sample consists of 150,000 to 200,000 clones, 70% to 90% of them appearing once.

The material sequenced was PBMCs or T cells enriched from blood (not recorded which). The chain employs TRBV5-1 and TRBJ2-5; D possibly corresponds to TRBD1 (6 bases). The clonotype was recovered from a woman aged 50 to 65 who had recovered from COVID-19. The CDR3 here is CASSLGTAMGATQYF. Written as DNA, the CDR3 is TGCGCCAGCAGCTTGGGGACGGCGATGGGGGCGACCCAGTACTTC.